This is a list of T cell receptor beta chains from one sample in a study of blood T cell repertoires in COVID-19. The table came from immunoSEQ multiplex PCR; TCRdb's copy has only in-frame clones and leaves some out. Of under 300,000 clones listed, roughly 90% were seen once; the top ten hold under 10%. Material: PBMCs or T cells enriched from blood (not recorded which). All receptors come from a man between 35 and 55 years old who had recovered from COVID-19. CDR3s include the opening cysteine and the closing phenylalanine or tryptophan. Fields, in order: V gene, clone size, CDR3 protein. The size entry is marked missing in some rows and otherwise reads once, few, many or a size class.

TRBV12-3/TRBV12-4 - CASSLARGAGYTF
TRBV4-3 - CASSQEYSGYTDTQYF
TRBV28 - CASSRGGSVNTEAFF
TRBV18 - CASSPIAAKGADTQYF
TRBV30 - CAWSGGQYYNSPLHF
TRBV7-8 - CASSRGTPFTDTQYF
TRBV7-8 few CASSFRGNTEAFF
TRBV11-3 few CASSLGHTDLVLYEQYF
TRBV18 - CASSPSDRGSTDTQYF
TRBV2 - CASSVRGGFTEAFF
TRBV7-8 - CASSYRDRVNTEAFF
TRBV7-9 - CASRPSRGGFNEKLFF
TRBV28 - CASSFSGGGTEAFF
TRBV19 - CASSMASGGPLYYEQYF
TRBV9 once CASSVAGFANSPLHF
TRBV3-1/TRBV3-2 - CASSQDPSPETQYF
TRBV3-1/TRBV3-2 - CASSPGQGRVPYNSPLHF
TRBV4-1 - CASSQDAGHSYEQYF
TRBV19 - CASRIIGGDSGNTEAFF
TRBV6-5 - CASRTGTVSYNEQFF
TRBV30 - CAWSVFGNSPLHF
TRBV5-1 - CASSPRTGSISGNTIYF
TRBV30 - CAWSVHPGGGGDGYTF
TRBV5-1 once CASSLSRQGRLNTEAFF
TRBV19 - CASKTGVGEKLFF
TRBV19 - CASSRGTGDYGYTF
TRBV6-6 - CASQIGGETQYF
TRBV10-3 - CAIQTSGASTDTQYF
TRBV7-9 - CASSPLDSLSYGYTF
TRBV12-5 few CASGFPLGAGYEQYF
TRBV10-2 once CASSESGTGVTEAFF
TRBV29-1 - CSVSQGAGELFF
TRBV9 - CASSVDGTGEYEQYF
TRBV4-1 - CASSGQRNNSPLHF
TRBV6-1 - CASSELRRGQRTGANVLTF
TRBV13 - CASSFLPSGTSTDTQYF
TRBV28 - CASSLRRLIYEQYF
TRBV5-1 - CASSLGQGAPSPYEQYF
TRBV6-1 - CASSEVGTDRLYSNQPQHF
TRBV2 once CASTVGAALGGYTF
TRBV2 - CASSENGQGATGELFF
TRBV2 - CASKNLAGDYNEQFF
TRBV4-2 - CASSTPSTSEQYF
TRBV7-2 - CASSSRQGVFHEQYF
TRBV13 - CASSLGQGARGYGYTF